Below, 21 T cell receptor beta chains from the same sample are listed, as sequenced in a study of OX40 agonist ivuxolimab in advanced cancers. Using immunoSEQ multiplex PCR, the repertoire was profiled, and TCRdb retains in-frame clones only, with some absent. The sample includes fewer than 120,000 clones, approximately 89% seen only once; the top ten take about 0.28%. Sequencing used CD4+ or CD8+ T cells sorted from blood, obtained in a trial of the OX40 agonist ivuxolimab. The source is an adult with an advanced solid tumor such as melanoma, head and neck, liver or kidney cancer.

The V and J genes are TRBV5-1 and TRBJ1-3; maybe TRBD1 (5 bases). Looked up from germline, CDR1 is SGHRS and CDR2 is YFSETQ. The CDR3 contains 11 residues. The ends were cut back, 8 bases at V and 5 bases at J, with 8 bases in the middle. CDR3 residues: CASTDRNTIYF. CDR3 bases: TGCGCCAGTACGGACAGAAACACCATATATTTT.

V usage is TRBV4-3 and J usage is TRBJ2-7; no clear D gene. Trimming took 0 bases from V and 3 from J, leaving 9 bases between them. The CDR3 sequence is 14 residues long. CDR1 and CDR2 from the germline V gene are LGHNA and YSLEER. The CDR3 DNA follows: TGCGCCAGCAGCCAAGACCACTTCCTCTACGAGCAGTACTTC. This sequence encodes CASSQDHFLYEQYF.

The chain employs TRBV4-3 and TRBJ1-1; TRBD1 aligns across 10 bases. V dropped 2 bases and J dropped 1; count of bases not matched to a gene: 22. The CDR3 is 22 residues long. CDR1 and CDR2 from the germline V gene are LGHNA and YSLEER. The CDR3 DNA reads TGCGCCAGCAGCCAACCCCCCTACCGGGACAGGGGTCTCTACGACGCGAACACTGAAGCTTTCTTT. Protein product: CASSQPPYRDRGLYDANTEAFF.

This sequence joins TRBV11-1 and TRBJ1-1, with a weak D call TRBD1 (5 bases). This CDR3 has 13 amino acids. V was shortened by 5 bases and J by 3 bases, with 10 bases between the two germline ends. CDR1 is SGHAT and CDR2 is FQDESV in the germline V gene (reference sequence). The CDR3 is CASSPTVYTEAFF. CDR3 DNA: TGTGCCAGCAGCCCGACAGTTTACACTGAAGCTTTCTTT.

The chain is built from TRBV30 and TRBJ2-2; D is unresolved. Germline CDR1 and CDR2: GTSNPN and SVGIG (reference sequence). This CDR3 has 13 amino acids. V shed 0 bases and J shed 2 bases, with 4 bases lying between them. CDR3 DNA sequence: TGTGCCTGGAGTGTAACTAACACCGGGGAGCTGTTTTTT. Protein: CAWSVTNTGELFF.

The chain carries TRBV15 and TRBJ2-2; 10 bases line up with TRBD1. This CDR3 spans 15 amino acids. The junction had 4 bases not matched to a gene; V was cut back by 5 bases and J by 4 bases. Germline assignment: CDR1 LNHNV and CDR2 YYDKDF (reference sequence). The CDR3 DNA sequence: TGTGCCACCAGCCCTCGACAGGGGGCCACCGGGGAGCTGTTTTTT. Translation: CATSPRQGATGELFF. Filled out from reference TRBV15 and TRBJ2-2, the complete variable domain reads DAMVIQNPRYQVTQFGKPVTLSCSQTLNHNVMYWYQQKSSQAPKLLFHYYDKDFNNEADTPDNFQSRRPNTSFCFLDIRSPGLGDTAMYLCATSPRQGATGELFFGEGSRLTVL.

The chain recombines TRBV5-1 with TRBJ1-1, with D perhaps matching TRBD1 (5 bases). CDR1 is SGHRS and CDR2 is YFSETQ in the germline V gene. This CDR3 has 15 residues. V lost 0 bases and J 4 bases, leaving 13 bases between the germline ends. The chain's CDR3 is CASSLDGDRSTEAFF. DNA of the CDR3: TGCGCCAGCAGCTTGGATGGGGACCGGTCCACTGAAGCTTTCTTT.

The rearrangement uses TRBV6-1 and TRBJ1-5, with D unclear. The germline V and J ends were trimmed by 6 bases and 0 bases, with 9 bases remaining between them. Germline CDR1 MNHNS, CDR2 SASEGT. This CDR3 has 14 amino acids. The CDR3 region has the DNA TGTGCCAGCAGGACTCAGTTTAGCAATCAGCCCCAGCATTTT. This encodes CASRTQFSNQPQHF.

V usage is TRBV4-1 and J usage is TRBJ2-7, with D perhaps given as TRBD1 or TRBD2 (5 bases each). The CDR3 has 14 amino acids. Between the trimmed V and J ends, which lost 6 bases and 2 bases, there was a span of 14 bases. The germline CDR1 and CDR2 sequences are MGHRA and YSYEKL. CDR3 DNA sequence: TGCGCCAGCAGGCAGACAGCGGCCACCTACGAGCAGTACTTC. Translated, it gives CASRQTAATYEQYF.

This clone appeared a single time. This chain uses TRBV6-5 with TRBJ2-6, with D unresolved. The ends were cut back, 6 bases at V and 4 bases at J, with 10 bases in the middle. CDR3 length: 14 residues. Germline-derived CDR1 and CDR2 are MNHEY and SVGAGI. CDR3 sequence reads: CASRLGAGANVLTF. In nucleotides, the CDR3 is TGTGCCAGCAGATTGGGTGCCGGGGCCAACGTCCTGACTTTC.

Notes on this clone: The junction does not match germline at one end; this may be a read error. The rearrangement uses TRBV28 and TRBJ1-3; a weak D match, TRBD1 (6 bases). The germline gives CDR1 MDHEN, CDR2 SYDVKM. The CDR3 has 13 residues. CDR3 nucleotides: TGTGCCAGCACCCGGGACATCCCAATCCAAGCAGATTTT. Translating gives CASTRDIPIQADF. Combining the CDR3 with reference TRBV28 and TRBJ1-3 gives the whole variable domain DVKVTQSSRYLVKRTGEKVFLECVQDMDHENMFWYRQDPGLGLRLIYFSYDVKMKEKGDIPEGYSVSREKKERFSLILESASTNQTSMYLCASTRDIPIQADFGEGSWLTVV.

The rearrangement joins TRBV29-1 to TRBJ2-1, with 12 bases lining up with TRBD2. After removal of 6 bases from V and 4 bases from J, the junction contained 4 bases not matched to a gene. The germline CDR1 and CDR2 sequences are SQVTM and ANQGSEA. The CDR3 runs 14 residues. CDR3 residues: CSVVTSGGYNEQFF. CDR3 in DNA: TGCAGCGTCGTGACTAGCGGGGGATACAATGAGCAGTTCTTC.

The chain is built from TRBV7-2 and TRBJ1-5; 9 bases are shared with TRBD1. J lost 4 bases, V lost 5 bases, and 3 bases had no gene match. The CDR3 has 14 residues. Germline CDR1 reads SGHTA; CDR2 reads FQGNSA. The CDR3 spells CASSVQGANQPQHF. The CDR3, as DNA: TGTGCCAGCAGCGTACAGGGGGCTAATCAGCCCCAGCATTTT.

The V call is TRBV6-5, the J call TRBJ2-5; unclear D gene. Looked up from germline, CDR1 is MNHEY and CDR2 is SVGAGI. The CDR3 loop spans 14 amino acids. Trimming pared 6 bases from V and 1 base from J, leaving 12 bases between. The CDR3 nucleotides read TGTGCCAGCAGCCTTTCTTCGGCCCAAGAGACCCAGTACTTC. Its protein product is CASSLSSAQETQYF.

This rearrangement joins TRBV5-1 to TRBJ2-5, with D perhaps matching TRBD2 (6 bases). The CDR3 runs to 15 residues. The germline CDR1 and CDR2 sequences are SGHRS and YFSETQ. Between the trimmed V and J ends, which lost 3 bases and 2 bases, there was a span of 14 bases. The CDR3 coding sequence is TGCGCCAGCAGCTCGGTGGGGGGTGGGCAAGAGACCCAGTACTTC. Its protein is CASSSVGGGQETQYF.

This clone showed up just a few times. The sample holds other DNA sequences that translate to the same CDR3. The V and J genes are TRBV19 and TRBJ1-1; weak D call: TRBD1 (5 bases). Trimming left V 4 bases short and J 3 bases short, with 6 bases between. The germline gives CDR1 LNHDA, CDR2 SQIVND (reference sequence). This CDR3 has 12 residues. This chain's CDR3 is CASSTRDTEAFF. In DNA form, the CDR3 reads TGTGCCAGTAGTACCAGGGACACTGAAGCTTTCTTT.

This chain joins TRBV7-9 and TRBJ1-4, with 7 bases matching TRBD1. V dropped 5 bases and J dropped 7; count of bases not matched to a gene: 10. This CDR3 is 15 amino acids long. The germline V gene has CDR1 SEHNR and CDR2 FQNEAQ (reference sequence). CDR3 sequence (DNA): TGTGCCAGCAGCATAGAGACAGGGAGGACTGAAAAACTGTTTTTT. It is translated as CASSIETGRTEKLFF.

The V call is TRBV9, the J call TRBJ2-2; either TRBD1 or TRBD2 may supply D (5 bases each). This CDR3 region has 13 residues. Germline assignment: CDR1 SGDLS and CDR2 YYNGEE. Trimming cost V 2 bases and J 4 bases, with 6 bases left between them. CDR3 DNA: TGTGCCAGCAGCGTGGGGACCACCGGGGAGCTGTTTTTT. The encoded protein is CASSVGTTGELFF.

DNA of the CDR3: TGCGCCAGCAGCTTTCCGGGACAGGGGCTCCGCGAGCAGTACTTC. It codes for CASSFPGQGLREQYF. The rearrangement uses TRBV5-1 and TRBJ2-7, with 10 positions matching TRBD1. The ends lost 2 bases at V and 6 bases at J; junction bases unmatched: 8. This CDR3 region has 15 residues. The germline V gene has CDR1 SGHRS and CDR2 YFSETQ.

The gene calls are TRBV6-1 and TRBJ2-3; D is unresolved. CDR1 and CDR2 (germline): MNHNS, SASEGT. Trimming stripped 1 base from V and 5 bases from J, with 4 bases between. The CDR3 spans 12 residues. As DNA, the CDR3 is TGTGCCAGCAGTGAAGGCATAGATACGCAGTATTTT. As protein: CASSEGIDTQYF.

The table lists this clone with a count of one. The V call is TRBV19, the J call TRBJ2-1; either TRBD1 or TRBD2 may fit D (5 bases each). This CDR3 is 16 amino acids long. Germline CDR1 LNHDA, CDR2 SQIVND (reference sequence). Trimming removed 3 bases from V and 7 bases from J, with 19 bases in between. The CDR3 DNA sequence: TGTGCCAGTAGTATTAGGGAGTCAGGGAGTGAAAATGAGCAGTTCTTC. Protein product: CASSIRESGSENEQFF.